The 27 T cell receptor beta chains listed next were all sequenced from one sample in a study of T cell changes during pregnancy in multiple sclerosis. TCRdb's table, derived via immunoSEQ multiplex PCR, lists solely in-frame clones and lacks some. The sample comprises 70,000 to 80,000 clones, more than 85% of which are singletons, and over 3% rests with the top ten. The sample consisted of peripheral blood, taken before pregnancy. Every receptor here comes from a female donor with multiple sclerosis, enrolled in a pregnancy study.

This chain uses TRBV6-5 with TRBJ1-2; TRBD1 aligns across 9 bases. Germline assignment: CDR1 MNHEY and CDR2 SVGAGI. The CDR3 covers 14 residues. Unmatched junction bases numbered 2, after V lost 4 bases and J lost 2 bases. The CDR3 loop reads CASSSGQGNYGYTF. The CDR3 nucleotides are TGTGCCAGCAGTTCCGGACAGGGGAACTATGGCTACACCTTC.

This clone was picked up one time. The chain recombines TRBV29-1 with TRBJ2-3; D remains ambiguous. The CDR3 is made up of 15 amino acids. Germline CDR1 and CDR2: SQVTM and ANQGSEA. V was trimmed by 4 bases and J by 5 bases, leaving 19 bases between them. CDR3 sequence (DNA): TGCAGCGTTGTTGTGAGGTTGTTAGCCGGAGATACGCAGTATTTT. Translating gives CSVVVRLLAGDTQYF.

The chain couples TRBV5-6 to TRBJ2-2; perhaps TRBD1 as D (5 bases). This CDR3 has 16 amino acids. CDR1 is SGHDT, CDR2 YYEEEE, per germline. Trimming removed 0 bases at V and 2 bases at J, with 11 bases between. The DNA of the CDR3 is TGTGCCAGCAGCTTGGCCTGGCAGGGTAACACCGGGGAGCTGTTTTTT. It specifies CASSLAWQGNTGELFF.

The rearrangement joins TRBV7-2 to TRBJ2-7, with 7 bases fitting TRBD1. Trimming cost V 2 bases and J 1 base; bases outside gene matches: 5. Germline CDR1 SGHTA, CDR2 FQGNSA. This CDR3 spans 15 amino acids. The DNA of the CDR3 is TGTGCCAGCAGCTTAAGGCAGGGGGATTCCTACGAGCAGTACTTC. It encodes CASSLRQGDSYEQYF.

The chain couples TRBV2 to TRBJ2-7; TRBD2 matches 14 bases. Trimming cost V 6 bases and J 6 bases; bases outside gene matches: 7. The germline V gene encodes CDR1 SNHLY and CDR2 FYNNEI. This CDR3 is built from 15 residues. The CDR3, as DNA: TGTGCCAGCAGAATGGGACTAGCGGGAGTAGTCGAGCAGTACTTC. It codes for CASRMGLAGVVEQYF.

The chain carries TRBV4-3 and TRBJ1-1; D is unclear. V was pared by 0 bases and J by 0 bases, with 11 bases between. Per germline, CDR1 LGHNA and CDR2 YSLEER. The CDR3 is 16 residues long. DNA for the CDR3: TGCGCCAGCAGCCAAGATCTGGAACAGATGAACACTGAAGCTTTCTTT. It codes for CASSQDLEQMNTEAFF.

CDR3 protein: CASSPDRGLYEQYF. DNA of the CDR3: TGTGCCAGCTCACCAGACAGGGGGCTCTACGAGCAGTACTTC. The chain couples TRBV18 to TRBJ2-7; TRBD1 agrees at 10 bases. The CDR3 extends over 14 amino acids. V dropped 2 bases and J dropped 3; count of bases not matched to a gene: 1. CDR1 and CDR2 (germline): KGHSH, LQKENI.

This chain joins TRBV7-3 and TRBJ2-2, with 7 nucleotides matching TRBD1. Germline CDR1 SGHTA, CDR2 FQGTGA. The V gene end was trimmed by 4 bases and the J gene end by 7 bases; junction bases not matched to a gene: 3. The CDR3 is made up of 13 amino acids. CDR3 protein: CASSSQGVGELFF. The CDR3 DNA sequence: TGTGCCAGCAGCTCTCAGGGGGTCGGGGAGCTGTTTTTT.

The chain is built from TRBV5-4 and TRBJ1-1; 7 bases match TRBD1. The CDR3 consists of 14 residues. CDR1 and CDR2 from the germline V gene are SGHNT and YYREEE (reference sequence). J lost 6 bases, V lost 2 bases, and 7 bases had no gene match. The CDR3: CASSFADRVAEAFF. CDR3 coding DNA: TGTGCCAGCAGCTTTGCAGACAGGGTGGCTGAAGCTTTCTTT.

This sequence joins TRBV6-5 and TRBJ1-2; TRBD1 aligns across 10 bases. V was clipped by 6 bases and J by 7 bases; unmatched bases: 5. This CDR3 contains 13 residues. CDR1 is MNHEY, CDR2 SVGAGI, per germline. The CDR3 DNA reads TGTGCCAGCAGAGACGACAGGGGGCTTGGCTACACCTTC. Protein product: CASRDDRGLGYTF.

J is TRBJ2-1 and V is TRBV29-1, with TRBD2 matching over 10 bases. The CDR3 runs to 14 residues. Germline V gives CDR1 SQVTM, CDR2 ANQGSEA. V shed 6 bases and J 4 bases; nucleotides not matched to a gene: 6. CDR3 loop: CSVTGTSAYNEQFF. As DNA, the CDR3 is TGCAGCGTGACCGGGACTAGCGCGTACAATGAGCAGTTCTTC.

The rearrangement links TRBV6-1 to TRBJ2-5; the D is unclear. Germline V CDR1 and CDR2: MNHNS, SASEGT. CDR3 length equals 15 residues. Trimming cost V 0 bases and J 7 bases, with 15 bases left between them. CDR3 residues: CASSEAFSTYGTQYF. The CDR3 DNA is TGTGCCAGCAGTGAAGCTTTCTCTACCTACGGGACCCAGTACTTC.

This sequence joins TRBV4-1 and TRBJ2-5; TRBD1 agrees at 7 bases. V shed 0 bases, J shed 4 bases, and the junction held 5 bases outside the gene matches. Germline lookup yields CDR1 MGHRA and CDR2 YSYEKL. This CDR3 spans 15 amino acids. The CDR3 DNA reads TGCGCCAGCAGCCAAGAAGCAGGGGGTTCAGAGACCCAGTACTTC. This encodes CASSQEAGGSETQYF.

The rearrangement joins TRBV27 to TRBJ2-7; D gene uncertain. Germline V gene lookup returns CDR1 MNHEY and CDR2 SMNVEV (reference sequence). Trimming removed 5 bases at V and 2 bases at J, with 16 bases between. This CDR3 contains 15 residues. CDR3 DNA sequence: TGTGCCAGCAGTCCCCTAGGAAGTCGCCCCTACGAGCAGTACTTC. Amino acids: CASSPLGSRPYEQYF.

The chain uses TRBV9 and TRBJ2-5; TRBD2 matches 7 bases. Germline lookup yields CDR1 SGDLS and CDR2 YYNGEE. The CDR3 has 15 residues. V shed 4 bases, J shed 1 base, and the junction held 7 bases outside the gene matches. CDR3 bases: TGTGCCAGCAGCTCCAATCTAGCGGTCCAAGAGACCCAGTACTTC. It translates to CASSSNLAVQETQYF.

The CDR3 sequence: CSVPRGGTEAFF. The CDR3 DNA is TGCAGCGTCCCTCGGGGAGGAACTGAAGCTTTCTTT. V and J are TRBV29-1 and TRBJ1-1; D is undetermined. There are 12 residues in the CDR3. The V end was cut by 6 bases, the J end by 5 bases, with 13 bases between. CDR1 is SQVTM, CDR2 ANQGSEA, per germline.

This chain connects TRBV2 to TRBJ1-5; D remains ambiguous. Per germline, CDR1 SNHLY and CDR2 FYNNEI. Deletions cut 11 bases from V and 6 bases from J, with 17 bases between. This CDR3 spans 13 amino acids. CDR3 sequence (DNA): TGTGCCGTCAAGAGCAGGTTGAGTCAGCCCCAGCATTTT. This gives the protein CAVKSRLSQPQHF.

The J gene is TRBJ1-3, the V gene TRBV6-5; the match to TRBD1 covers 7 bases. V lost 5 bases and J lost 0; bases outside the gene matches: 4. The CDR3 sequence is 15 residues long. Germline V CDR1 and CDR2: MNHEY, SVGAGI. The CDR3 DNA sequence: TGTGCCAGCAGTATCGGACAGGTCTCTGGAAACACCATATATTTT. This sequence encodes CASSIGQVSGNTIYF.

The J gene is TRBJ1-2, the V gene TRBV2; perhaps TRBD1 as D (5 bases). The length of the CDR3 is 15 residues. The V end was cut by 4 bases, the J end by 1 base, with 13 bases between. Germline lookup yields CDR1 SNHLY and CDR2 FYNNEI. CDR3 region: CASSVQGGLNYGYTF. The CDR3 nucleotides read TGTGCCAGCAGTGTTCAGGGTGGGCTTAACTATGGCTACACCTTC.

This chain connects TRBV5-1 to TRBJ2-1; 7 bases match TRBD2. Losses at the gene ends were 1 base for V and 6 bases for J; bases not matched to a gene: 10. Per germline, CDR1 SGHRS and CDR2 YFSETQ. The CDR3 extends over 16 amino acids. The CDR3 region is CASSLMAGDLGNEQFF. The CDR3 DNA reads TGCGCCAGCAGCTTGATGGCGGGGGATTTGGGCAATGAGCAGTTCTTC. Combining the CDR3 with reference TRBV5-1 and TRBJ2-1 gives the whole variable domain KAGVTQTPRYLIKTRGQQVTLSCSPISGHRSVSWYQQTPGQGLQFLFEYFSETQRNKGNFPGRFSGRQFSNSRSEMNVSTLELGDSALYLCASSLMAGDLGNEQFFGPGTRLTVL.

The chain joins TRBV4-2 to TRBJ2-1; D may be TRBD2 (6 bases). Looked up from germline, CDR1 is LGHNA and CDR2 is YNFKEQ. The CDR3 loop spans 14 amino acids. Between the trimmed V and J ends, which lost 1 base and 8 bases, there was a span of 12 bases. CDR3 protein: CASSQAGLTDEQFF. Written as DNA, the CDR3 is TGTGCCAGCAGCCAAGCGGGACTGACTGATGAGCAGTTCTTC.

The chain recombines TRBV4-3 with TRBJ1-1; possible D gene TRBD1, 5 bases. Germline V gene sequence: CDR1 LGHNA, CDR2 YSLEER. The CDR3 is 13 residues long. V was clipped by 0 bases and J by 9 bases, with 11 bases between them. The CDR3 is CASSQEGVRKAFF. The CDR3 coding sequence is TGCGCCAGCAGCCAAGAAGGGGTACGGAAAGCTTTCTTT.

This chain uses TRBV6-1 with TRBJ2-1, with TRBD2 as a possible D gene (6 bases). The CDR3 consists of 15 residues. Germline V gene sequence: CDR1 MNHNS, CDR2 SASEGT. V dropped 6 bases and J dropped 4 bases, with 16 bases sitting between them. The CDR3 DNA is TGTGCCAGCAGAAAGGACTTGAGCGGGTACAATGAGCAGTTCTTC. This codes for CASRKDLSGYNEQFF.

The V and J genes are TRBV7-2 and TRBJ1-1; no clear D gene. V was shortened by 5 bases and J by 4 bases, with 11 bases between the two germline ends. Germline CDR1 SGHTA, CDR2 FQGNSA. This CDR3 region has 13 residues. CDR3 sequence reads: CASSLRPSTEAFF. CDR3 coding DNA: TGTGCCAGCAGCCTCCGCCCGAGCACTGAAGCTTTCTTT.

The chain recombines TRBV7-2 with TRBJ1-4, with 7 bases that match TRBD1. The CDR3 spans 13 residues. Trimming removed 4 bases from V and 7 bases from J; junction bases left unmatched: 3. CDR1 is SGHTA, CDR2 FQGNSA, per germline. CDR3 DNA sequence: TGTGCCAGCAGCTGGGGACAGTTTGAAAAACTGTTTTTT. Translation: CASSWGQFEKLFF.

The gene calls are TRBV28 and TRBJ1-1; TRBD1 matches at 8 bases. From germline, CDR1 is MDHEN and CDR2 SYDVKM. The CDR3 spans 14 residues. The trim removed 5 bases at V and 4 bases at J, leaving 6 bases unmatched. CDR3 loop: CASSPSGGGTEAFF. The CDR3 DNA sequence: TGTGCCAGCAGTCCATCAGGGGGCGGCACTGAAGCTTTCTTT.

V and J are TRBV4-3 and TRBJ1-2; D possibly corresponds to TRBD1 (6 bases). Trimming removed 4 bases from V and 8 bases from J, with 14 bases in between. CDR1 is LGHNA, CDR2 YSLEER, per germline. The CDR3 has 13 residues. CDR3 nucleotide sequence: TGCGCCAGCAGCCTACAGGGAGTCGTGGGCTACACCTTC. Amino acid sequence: CASSLQGVVGYTF.